This is a list of T cell receptor beta chains from one sample in a study of T cells in Graves' hyperthyroidism and ophthalmopathy. One entry per CDR3 protein, called by TCRdb with MiXCR from the multiplex PCR reads. The profile covers around 600,000 distinct CDR3 sequences, with approximately 15% appearing a single time and 7.1% taken by the ten largest. What was sequenced was blood. Source of these receptors: a woman under 30 with Graves' ophthalmopathy. Each CDR3 is given with its conserved first and last residue.

v_call | cdr3_aa
TRBV20-1 | CSARDAGRAGETQYF
TRBV5-8 | CASSFSPAYNEQFF
TRBV3-1 | CASSRKLASGQETQYF
TRBV7-9 | CASSLGSRGLDGYTF
TRBV7-2 | CASSFSGLATEAFF
TRBV11-2 | CASSPPQVGTGELFF
TRBV4-1 | CASSQAGARGYTF
TRBV5-1 | CASSFGSRSEQYF
TRBV11-1 | CASSLAQGEGYNEQFF
TRBV2 | CASSDFRPKSIQYF